These 13 T cell receptor beta chains came from one sample sequenced in a study of T cells in narcolepsy. Using immunoSEQ multiplex PCR, the repertoire was profiled, and TCRdb retains in-frame clones only, with some absent. The data contain about 34,000 clones, 82% of them seen just once; the ten biggest clones take up roughly 2.6%. Sequenced material: CD45RA- memory CD4+ T cells from PBMCs. Receptors were obtained from a human donor with narcolepsy.

To note about this clone: Mismatch with germline at one junction end may stem from a read error. The rearrangement joins TRBV11-2 to TRBJ2-6, with a tentative D call TRBD1 (6 bases). CDR3 size: 15 residues. Germline CDR1 SGHAT, CDR2 FQNNGV. The CDR3 DNA sequence: TGTGCCAGCAGCCCCACCGGGTCAGGGGCCAACGTCCCGACTTTC. Its protein product is CASSPTGSGANVPTF.

The J gene is TRBJ2-1, the V gene TRBV10-3, with D perhaps matching TRBD1 (6 bases). The V gene lost 6 bases and the J gene lost 4 bases, with 7 bases spanning the gap. CDR1 is ENHRY, CDR2 SYGVKD, per germline. The CDR3 is 12 residues long. DNA for the CDR3: TGTGCCATCAGAGGGGGATACAATGAGCAGTTCTTC. This sequence encodes CAIRGGYNEQFF.

V and J are TRBV29-1 and TRBJ1-1; D unclear. CDR1 is SQVTM and CDR2 is ANQGSEA in the germline V gene. V lost 6 bases and J 6 bases, leaving 17 bases between the germline ends. CDR3 length: 13 amino acids. CDR3 DNA sequence: TGCAGCGTAGGAGGGCGGCGGCGCGCTGAAGCTTTCTTT. This sequence encodes CSVGGRRRAEAFF.

J is TRBJ2-1 and V is TRBV7-3; 10 bases align to TRBD2. From germline, CDR1 is SGHTA and CDR2 FQGTGA. The CDR3 consists of 15 residues. Trimming took 5 bases from V and 7 from J; bases not matched to a gene: 8. CDR3 coding DNA: TGTGCCAGCAGCCAGAGCGGGGGGGCGCGTAATGAGCAGTTCTTC. This codes for CASSQSGGARNEQFF.

This chain links TRBV9 with TRBJ2-1, with TRBD2 matching over 7 bases. The junction had 2 bases not matched to a gene; V was cut back by 2 bases and J by 0 bases. The CDR3 contains 15 residues. CDR1 and CDR2 (germline): SGDLS, YYNGEE. This CDR3 is CASSVTSRSYNEQFF. The CDR3 DNA reads as TGTGCCAGCAGCGTGACTAGCCGCTCCTACAATGAGCAGTTCTTC.

The J gene is TRBJ2-7, the V gene TRBV27, with TRBD2 matching over 9 bases. Germline V gene lookup returns CDR1 MNHEY and CDR2 SMNVEV (reference sequence). J lost 3 bases, V lost 4 bases, and 7 bases had no gene match. This CDR3 region has 15 residues. For the CDR3, the DNA is TGTGCCAGCAGTTCCCAAGCGGGGGGTTTCTACGAGCAGTACTTC. Amino acids: CASSSQAGGFYEQYF.

The chain carries TRBV19 and TRBJ1-1, with D tentatively TRBD1 (5 bases). Per germline, CDR1 LNHDA and CDR2 SQIVND (reference sequence). This CDR3 contains 14 residues. Trimming took 7 bases from V and 1 from J, leaving 13 bases between them. CDR3 amino acids: CASTRGVGNTEAFF. CDR3 in DNA: TGTGCCAGTACCAGAGGGGTAGGGAACACTGAAGCTTTCTTT.

V is TRBV7-2 and J is TRBJ2-3, with D unclear. V shed 3 bases and J shed 2 bases, with 6 bases lying between them. CDR3 length: 13 amino acids. Looked up from germline, CDR1 is SGHTA and CDR2 is FQGNSA. The CDR3: CASSLPVTDTQYF. Here the CDR3 DNA reads TGTGCCAGCAGCTTGCCCGTCACAGATACGCAGTATTTT.

This clone appeared a few times. The chain combines TRBV4-1 with TRBJ1-2, with a possible D match to TRBD1 (5 bases). The length of the CDR3 is 15 residues. The germline V gene has CDR1 MGHRA and CDR2 YSYEKL. The V end lost 9 bases, the J end lost 7 bases, and 24 bases lay between the germline ends. The CDR3 loop is CASGAPTDSGGGYTF. In DNA, the CDR3 is TGCGCCAGTGGGGCCCCTACTGACAGTGGAGGTGGCTACACCTTC.

The rearrangement uses TRBV7-3 and TRBJ2-3; D not resolved. Germline loops: CDR1 SGHTA, CDR2 FQGTGA. The CDR3 has 15 residues. Trimming shortened V by 0 bases and J by 6 bases, and 13 bases separated the two germline ends. CDR3 sequence (DNA): TGTGCCAGCAGCTTAACGGCCGCAACTGCGGATACGCAGTATTTT. Protein sequence: CASSLTAATADTQYF. Variable domain in full (rest from reference TRBV7-3 and TRBJ2-3): GAGVSQTPSNKVTEKGKYVELRCDPISGHTALYWYRQSLGQGPEFLIYFQGTGAADDSGLPNDRFFAVRPEGSVSTLKIQRTERGDSAVYLCASSLTAATADTQYFGPGTRLTVL.

This chain connects TRBV28 to TRBJ2-1; D is possibly TRBD2 (5 bases). V was clipped by 6 bases and J by 7 bases, with 10 bases between them. Germline V gives CDR1 MDHEN, CDR2 SYDVKM. The CDR3 length is 12 residues. CDR3 DNA sequence: TGTGCCAGCAGACCAGGAGGAAATGAGCAGTTCTTC. Its translation: CASRPGGNEQFF.

The chain combines TRBV5-8 with TRBJ1-1, with 12 bases that match TRBD1. The CDR3 runs 17 residues. V lost 4 bases to trimming and J lost 3 bases; unmatched junction nucleotides: 10. CDR1 is SGHTS and CDR2 is YDEGEE in the germline V gene. Here the CDR3 reads CASSPGTGGPLYTEAFF. The CDR3 region has the DNA TGTGCCAGCAGCCCCGGGACAGGGGGCCCTCTTTACACTGAAGCTTTCTTT.

This chain uses TRBV27 with TRBJ1-2, with D uncertain. With 2 bases removed from V and 2 bases from J, the gap between germline ends came to 9 bases. Germline V gives CDR1 MNHEY, CDR2 SMNVEV (reference sequence). The CDR3 is made up of 14 amino acids. The CDR3 is CASSLNGLNYGYTF. CDR3 bases: TGTGCCAGCAGTTTAAACGGTTTAAACTATGGCTACACCTTC.